Listed here are 27 T cell receptor beta chains from one sample, sequenced in a study of CD8 T cells in Susac syndrome. Reverse transcription of roughly 0.45 to 1 ug RNA was performed with random hexamers. TCRdb redid the calling of the immunoSEQ multiplex PCR reads with MiXCR, one entry per CDR3 protein. This repertoire shows approximately 110,000 distinct CDR3 sequences, around 95% found once; its top ten account for roughly 0.087%. The sample was CD4+ T cells from PBMCs. Receptor source: a human donor in good health.

V gene TRBV20-1 combines with J gene TRBJ2-7; TRBD2 matches 9 bases. The J segment lost 9 bases and the V segment lost 6 bases, leaving 15 bases of the junction unmatched. Germline V gene lookup returns CDR1 DFQATT and CDR2 SNEGSKA (reference sequence). This CDR3 is built from 14 residues. The CDR3 here is CSARGLADYAGQYF. The CDR3 DNA reads TGCAGTGCACGGGGACTAGCAGACTACGCAGGGCAGTACTTC.

The chain joins TRBV4-1 to TRBJ2-1, with D perhaps matching TRBD2 (6 bases). Trimming took 3 bases from V and 1 from J, leaving 10 bases between them. The CDR3 length is 15 residues. The germline V gene encodes CDR1 MGHRA and CDR2 YSYEKL. Here the CDR3 reads CASSQEGKSYNEQFF. The CDR3 DNA follows: TGCGCCAGCAGCCAGGAGGGGAAGTCCTACAATGAGCAGTTCTTC.

V gene TRBV20-1 combines with J gene TRBJ2-1; weak D call: TRBD1 (5 bases). The CDR3 runs to 16 residues. Germline CDR1 DFQATT, CDR2 SNEGSKA (reference sequence). V was trimmed by 6 bases and J by 0 bases, leaving 18 bases between them. CDR3 in amino acids: CSAQGESASSYNEQFF. The DNA for the CDR3 is TGCAGTGCCCAGGGCGAATCCGCAAGCTCCTACAATGAGCAGTTCTTC.

This chain uses TRBV19 with TRBJ1-5; TRBD1 matches at 10 bases. Trimming cost V 3 bases and J 6 bases; bases outside gene matches: 11. Germline CDR1 LNHDA, CDR2 SQIVND (reference sequence). The CDR3 runs 17 residues. CDR3 protein: CASSMTGGASKSQPQHF. CDR3 in DNA: TGTGCCAGTAGTATGACAGGGGGCGCGAGTAAGAGTCAGCCCCAGCATTTT.

The chain is built from TRBV2 and TRBJ1-1; D is unclear. The CDR3 has 13 residues. Trimming pared 3 bases from V and 1 base from J, leaving 6 bases between. Germline CDR1 SNHLY, CDR2 FYNNEI. CDR3 nucleotide sequence: TGTGCCAGCAGTGACACAGCGAACACTGAAGCTTTCTTT. Translating it yields CASSDTANTEAFF.

The gene calls are TRBV29-1 and TRBJ1-1; D gene unclear. V was trimmed by 2 bases and J by 1 base, leaving 11 bases between them. The CDR3 has 14 residues. In germline, CDR1 is SQVTM, CDR2 ANQGSEA. The CDR3 reads CSVESREPNTEAFF. The CDR3 DNA sequence: TGCAGCGTTGAATCGAGGGAGCCGAACACTGAAGCTTTCTTT.

The gene calls are TRBV11-2 and TRBJ2-7; D call uncertain. Germline V CDR1 and CDR2: SGHAT, FQNNGV. V dropped 4 bases and J dropped 5 bases, with 15 bases sitting between them. The CDR3 spans 14 residues. CDR3 region: CASSSRPAGDEQYF. CDR3 bases: TGTGCCAGCAGCTCTAGGCCCGCAGGCGACGAGCAGTACTTC. Drawing the rest from reference TRBV11-2 and TRBJ2-7, the complete variable domain is EAGVAQSPRYKIIEKRQSVAFWCNPISGHATLYWYQQILGQGPKLLIQFQNNGVVDDSQLPKDRFSAERLKGVDSTLKIQPAKLEDSAVYLCASSSRPAGDEQYFGPGTRLTVT.

The chain links TRBV6-6 to TRBJ1-1; 9 bases line up with TRBD1. V shed 5 bases and J 11 bases; nucleotides not matched to a gene: 3. The CDR3 totals 11 residues. From germline, CDR1 is MNHNY and CDR2 SVGAGI (reference sequence). In DNA form, the CDR3 reads TGTGCCAGCAGTAGAGGACAGGGGGCTTTCTTT. This codes for CASSRGQGAFF.

There are a few counts of this clonotype. The chain has TRBV7-9 and TRBJ1-4; no clear D gene. Germline CDR1 SEHNR, CDR2 FQNEAQ (reference sequence). CDR3 size: 13 residues. Deletions cut 5 bases from V and 5 bases from J, with 9 bases between. The chain's CDR3 is CASSPPWNEKLFF. CDR3 bases: TGTGCCAGCAGCCCGCCATGGAATGAAAAACTGTTTTTT.

This chain joins TRBV9 and TRBJ2-7; 8 bases map to TRBD2. This CDR3 spans 16 amino acids. Germline-derived CDR1 and CDR2 are SGDLS and YYNGEE. The V gene end was trimmed by 0 bases and the J gene end by 5 bases; junction bases not matched to a gene: 10. The CDR3 bases are TGTGCCAGCAGCGTAGAGGCGGGAGGCCCCTCTAACGAGCAGTACTTC. Its protein product is CASSVEAGGPSNEQYF. Full variable domain (remainder filled in from reference TRBV9 and TRBJ2-7): DSGVTQTPKHLITATGQRVTLRCSPRSGDLSVYWYQQSLDQGLQFLIQYYNGEERAKGNILERFSAQQFPDLHSELNLSSLELGDSALYFCASSVEAGGPSNEQYFGPGTRLTVT.

This chain connects TRBV5-5 to TRBJ2-7; TRBD1 agrees at 10 bases. The CDR3 extends over 14 amino acids. Germline V gives CDR1 SGHKS, CDR2 YYEKEE (reference sequence). The ends lost 1 base at V and 9 bases at J; junction bases unmatched: 7. CDR3 nucleotide sequence: TGTGCCAGCAGCTTGAGGGACAGGGGAACCGTGCAGTACTTC. Translating gives CASSLRDRGTVQYF.

The chain has TRBV7-9 and TRBJ2-2; 7 bases match TRBD1. The CDR3 sequence is 15 residues long. CDR1 and CDR2 from the germline V gene are SEHNR and FQNEAQ (reference sequence). Trimming took 5 bases from V and 3 from J; bases not matched to a gene: 6. DNA of the CDR3: TGTGCCAGCAGCGCCGACAGGGCGGACACCGGGGAGCTGTTTTTT. It encodes CASSADRADTGELFF. The full variable domain, with the rest looked up from reference TRBV7-9 and TRBJ2-2, is DTGVSQNPRHKITKRGQNVTFRCDPISEHNRLYWYRQTLGQGPEFLTYFQNEAQLEKSRLLSDRFSAERPKGSFSTLEIQRTEQGDSAMYLCASSADRADTGELFFGEGSRLTVL.

The chain couples TRBV4-1 to TRBJ2-1; D is possibly TRBD2 (6 bases). Germline-derived CDR1 and CDR2 are MGHRA and YSYEKL. V dropped 1 base and J dropped 2 bases, with 15 bases sitting between them. The CDR3 is 17 amino acids. CDR3 bases: TGCGCCAGCAGCCAAGTCGGACGACTAGATACCTACAATGAGCAGTTCTTC. It codes for CASSQVGRLDTYNEQFF.

The rearrangement joins TRBV15 to TRBJ1-1; D is possibly TRBD1 (6 bases). Trimming removed 5 bases from V and 6 bases from J, with 19 bases in between. CDR3 length equals 15 residues. The germline V gene encodes CDR1 LNHNV and CDR2 YYDKDF (reference sequence). CDR3 sequence reads: CATSGGGQGGAEAFF. In nucleotides, the CDR3 is TGTGCCACCAGCGGGGGGGGGCAGGGAGGTGCTGAAGCTTTCTTT.

This clonotype was seen once. The V call is TRBV25-1, the J call TRBJ2-3; no definite D call. The CDR3 extends over 12 amino acids. The ends were cut back, 5 bases at V and 0 bases at J, with 3 bases in the middle. Germline assignment: CDR1 MGHDK and CDR2 SYGVNS. The chain's CDR3 is CASSTSTDTQYF. CDR3 bases: TGTGCCAGCAGTACCAGCACAGATACGCAGTATTTT.

The chain uses TRBV20-1 and TRBJ1-1; D is perhaps TRBD1 (5 bases). The germline V gene encodes CDR1 DFQATT and CDR2 SNEGSKA (reference sequence). The CDR3 extends over 14 amino acids. Trimming removed 5 bases at V and 4 bases at J, with 17 bases between. For the CDR3, the DNA is TGCAGTGCTCAATCCCTCGGGGGGGGCACTGAAGCTTTCTTT. This encodes CSAQSLGGGTEAFF.

The chain couples TRBV5-1 to TRBJ2-3, with D possibly matching TRBD1 (5 bases). Germline V gene lookup returns CDR1 SGHRS and CDR2 YFSETQ. V gave up 3 bases and J gave up 1 base, with 9 bases separating them. This CDR3 region has 14 residues. The chain's CDR3 is CASSYEQGTDTQYF. In nucleotides, the CDR3 is TGCGCCAGCAGCTACGAACAGGGCACAGATACGCAGTATTTT.

V usage is TRBV4-3 and J usage is TRBJ2-1; TRBD2 aligns across 11 bases. Germline CDR1 and CDR2: LGHNA and YSLEER. The CDR3 is 17 residues long. The trim removed 1 base at V and 4 bases at J, leaving 6 bases unmatched. The CDR3 nucleotides are TGCGCCAGCAGCCAAGGACTAGCGGGAAAGGAGTACAATGAGCAGTTCTTC. Its translation: CASSQGLAGKEYNEQFF.

This sequence joins TRBV3-1 and TRBJ1-1, with 7 positions matching TRBD1. Losses at the gene ends were 0 bases for V and 4 bases for J; bases not matched to a gene: 17. Germline CDR1 reads LGHDT; CDR2 reads YNNKEL (reference sequence). The CDR3 runs to 19 residues. CDR3 region: CASSQDQSWTGGPVTEAFF. The CDR3, as DNA: TGTGCCAGCAGCCAAGATCAAAGTTGGACAGGAGGTCCAGTCACTGAAGCTTTCTTT.

The chain is built from TRBV5-1 and TRBJ1-1; 7 bases are a match to TRBD1. Germline V gene lookup returns CDR1 SGHRS and CDR2 YFSETQ. Trimming cost V 4 bases and J 0 bases; bases outside gene matches: 6. The CDR3 runs to 15 residues. The CDR3 nucleotides are TGCGCCAGCAGCGCACCGGACAGGCTGAACACTGAAGCTTTCTTT. The encoded protein is CASSAPDRLNTEAFF.

This chain joins TRBV20-1 and TRBJ2-3; D is perhaps TRBD1 (6 bases). Germline V gene lookup returns CDR1 DFQATT and CDR2 SNEGSKA (reference sequence). V was cut by 1 base and J by 1 base, with 12 bases left in between. This CDR3 contains 15 residues. The CDR3, as DNA: TGCAGTGCTAGAGGGGGGCAGGGACGCACAGATACGCAGTATTTT. Translated, it gives CSARGGQGRTDTQYF.

The chain carries TRBV18 and TRBJ1-5, with D possibly TRBD1 on 5 matching bases. The germline CDR1 and CDR2 sequences are KGHSH and LQKENI. The V gene lost 3 bases and the J gene lost 0 bases, with 6 bases spanning the gap. The CDR3 has 14 amino acids. The CDR3 loop is CASSPGGSNQPQHF. The CDR3 DNA is TGTGCCAGCTCACCGGGGGGTAGCAATCAGCCCCAGCATTTT.

This rearrangement joins TRBV6-2 or TRBV6-3 to TRBJ1-5; the D is unclear. Trimming stripped 2 bases from V and 9 bases from J, with 11 bases between. Germline V gives CDR1 MNHEY, CDR2 SVGEGT. The CDR3 length is 13 residues. DNA of the CDR3: TGTGCCAGCAGTTACACTGGCGCAAGGCCCCAGCATTTT. This codes for CASSYTGARPQHF.

V gene TRBV20-1 combines with J gene TRBJ2-1; the D gene could be TRBD1 or TRBD2 (5 bases each). Between the trimmed V and J ends, which lost 5 bases and 2 bases, there was a span of 13 bases. CDR1 and CDR2 from the germline V gene are DFQATT and SNEGSKA (reference sequence). The length of the CDR3 is 14 residues. As DNA, the CDR3 is TGCAGTGCTCCCTCGGTGGGGGCCTACAATGAGCAGTTCTTC. This codes for CSAPSVGAYNEQFF.

The chain uses TRBV5-1 and TRBJ2-5, with D perhaps matching TRBD1 or TRBD2 (5 bases each). Deletions cut 7 bases from V and 0 bases from J, with 10 bases between. From germline, CDR1 is SGHRS and CDR2 YFSETQ. This CDR3 is built from 13 residues. The CDR3 bases are TGCGCCAGCGGGGACGGGTACCAAGAGACCCAGTACTTC. It encodes CASGDGYQETQYF.

The rearrangement joins TRBV7-8 to TRBJ1-3; no reliable D call. Germline CDR1 is SGHVS and CDR2 is FQNEAQ. The CDR3 has 14 amino acids. Trimming pared 7 bases from V and 14 bases from J, leaving 24 bases between. CDR3 in amino acids: CASKGDSSLSALYF. The DNA of the CDR3 is TGTGCCAGCAAAGGAGACTCCTCGTTGTCCGCCCTATATTTT.

The genes are TRBV12-3 or TRBV12-4 and TRBJ2-3, with 7 bases fitting TRBD2. This CDR3 is built from 20 residues. V was clipped by 6 bases and J by 0 bases; unmatched bases: 21. The DNA for the CDR3 is TGTGCCAGCAGGTCACAAGCGGGGAGATCATCCCAGCTTAGCACAGATACGCAGTATTTT. Translated: CASRSQAGRSSQLSTDTQYF.